This note documents a single T cell receptor (beta chain) sequence. The antigen is undetermined. V was trimmed by 5 bases and J by 0 bases, leaving 15 bases between them. The CDR3 loop spans 15 amino acids. Germline CDR1 and CDR2: SGDLS and YYNGEE. Clones were sequenced by immunoSEQ multiplex PCR, and TCRdb holds only the in-frame ones, with some missing. Of roughly 17,000 clones in the sample, around 77% are singletons; the top ten hold around 9.1%. These data come from a study of CD4 T cells in relation to SARS-CoV-2 and coronaviruses. CD4+ T cells from unexposed donors were obtained before the COVID-19 pandemic (2011-2018). Isolation of CD4+ T cells took place after about 9 days in culture.

Input material: CD4+ T cells from PBMCs, cultured in vitro. This clonotype was sampled from a human donor in good health. This chain uses TRBV9 with TRBJ2-7, with TRBD1 as a possible D gene (6 bases). The CDR3 protein is CASSMDSLISYEQYF. The CDR3 DNA sequence: TGTGCCAGCAGTATGGACAGCCTAATCTCCTACGAGCAGTACTTC.